The 20 T cell receptor beta chains below come from one sample, sequenced in a study of cytomegalovirus exposure and HLA in healthy donors. Use of 60 Vbeta and 13 Jbeta primers characterized the PCR. The protocol was immunoSEQ multiplex PCR, while the TCRdb copy is restricted to in-frame clones and leaves out a portion. This sample has 140,000 or so clones; around three fifths occur once, and the top ten carry approximately 1.8%. Sequencing used PBMCs. The receptors were sampled from a male donor in good health and CMV-seronegative.

The table lists this clone with a few counts. This chain joins TRBV5-5 and TRBJ2-3, with D possibly TRBD1 on 5 matching bases. Germline CDR1 is SGHKS and CDR2 is YYEKEE (reference sequence). V dropped 6 bases and J dropped 4 bases, with 15 bases sitting between them. The CDR3 is made up of 14 amino acids. This chain's CDR3 is CASTNTQGSDTQYF. The CDR3 coding sequence is TGTGCCAGCACCAATACCCAGGGTTCAGATACGCAGTATTTT.

The gene calls are TRBV19 and TRBJ2-3; unclear D gene. V was pared by 7 bases and J by 6 bases, with 20 bases between. In germline, CDR1 is LNHDA, CDR2 SQIVND (reference sequence). This CDR3 is 15 amino acids long. CDR3 in amino acids: CASTPPGSPGDTQYF. The CDR3 DNA is TGTGCCAGTACTCCACCCGGGTCCCCCGGCGATACGCAGTATTTT.

This chain uses TRBV11-2 with TRBJ1-4; TRBD1 matches at 10 bases. CDR3 length equals 14 residues. Germline assignment: CDR1 SGHAT and CDR2 FQNNGV. Unmatched junction bases numbered 3, after V lost 3 bases and J lost 8 bases. CDR3 DNA sequence: TGTGCCAGCAGCTTGGGACAGGGGTACGAAAAACTGTTTTTT. This translates into CASSLGQGYEKLFF.

The V call is TRBV4-1, the J call TRBJ1-5, with D hard to call. There are 16 residues in the CDR3. Germline loops: CDR1 MGHRA, CDR2 YSYEKL. Deletions cut 0 bases from V and 4 bases from J, with 13 bases between. The CDR3 bases are TGCGCCAGCAGCCAAGATGGGATGGGGAGGAATCAGCCCCAGCATTTT. Translated, it gives CASSQDGMGRNQPQHF.

The rearrangement joins TRBV11-3 to TRBJ2-1; TRBD1 matches 7 bases. V gave up 5 bases and J gave up 8 bases; unmatched junction bases: 6. The CDR3 runs to 13 residues. Germline values: CDR1 SGHNT, CDR2 YENEEA. In nucleotides, the CDR3 is TGTGCCAGCAGCCTACAGGGGATGGATGAGCAGTTCTTC. Protein product: CASSLQGMDEQFF.

Worth noting for this clone: This sample includes further DNA sequences coding for the same CDR3. The rearrangement links TRBV5-1 to TRBJ1-1; possible D gene TRBD1, 5 bases. Germline-derived CDR1 and CDR2 are SGHRS and YFSETQ. The CDR3 extends over 15 amino acids. V lost 5 bases and J lost 1, with 15 bases in between. The CDR3: CASSFTGTGNTEAFF. The CDR3 coding sequence is TGCGCCAGCAGTTTTACCGGCACAGGGAACACTGAAGCTTTCTTT.

Concerning this clone: The sample contains more than one DNA sequence encoding this CDR3. The V call is TRBV2, the J call TRBJ1-1; TRBD1 aligns across 8 bases. The J segment lost 2 bases and the V segment lost 6 bases, leaving 2 bases of the junction unmatched. This CDR3 is 13 amino acids long. The germline V gene has CDR1 SNHLY and CDR2 FYNNEI. The CDR3 protein is CASSGQGNTEAFF. CDR3 DNA sequence: TGTGCCAGCAGCGGACAGGGAAACACTGAAGCTTTCTTT.

The DNA for the CDR3 is TGTGCCAGCAGCTTAGGGGTAGCGAGCACAGATACGCAGTATTTT. Its protein is CASSLGVASTDTQYF. This sequence joins TRBV7-3 and TRBJ2-3; D is perhaps TRBD2 (5 bases). This CDR3 is built from 15 residues. The germline V and J ends were trimmed by 2 bases and 0 bases, with 9 bases remaining between them. Germline V lookup: CDR1 SGHTA, CDR2 FQGTGA. The variable domain in full, with the rest retrieved from reference TRBV7-3 and TRBJ2-3, is GAGVSQTPSNKVTEKGKYVELRCDPISGHTALYWYRQSLGQGPEFLIYFQGTGAADDSGLPNDRFFAVRPEGSVSTLKIQRTERGDSAVYLCASSLGVASTDTQYFGPGTRLTVL.

The rearrangement uses TRBV6-1 and TRBJ2-5, with a weak D call TRBD1 (6 bases). Germline CDR1 and CDR2: MNHNS and SASEGT. Trimming shortened V by 4 bases and J by 0 bases, and 12 bases separated the two germline ends. This CDR3 has 15 residues. The CDR3 reads CASSVIRGYQETQYF. The DNA for the CDR3 is TGTGCCAGCAGTGTTATCAGGGGTTACCAAGAGACCCAGTACTTC.

This clone was observed a handful of times. The chain recombines TRBV6-6 with TRBJ1-4, with TRBD1 matching over 7 bases. CDR1 is MNHNY, CDR2 SVGAGI, per germline (reference sequence). This CDR3 is 13 amino acids long. J lost 4 bases, V lost 6 bases, and 2 bases had no gene match. CDR3 in amino acids: CASSRDSNEKLFF. CDR3 DNA: TGTGCCAGCAGCCGGGACAGTAATGAAAAACTGTTTTTT.

This clone is a singleton in its sample. The chain's CDR3 is CSASQGPDYGYTF. The CDR3 nucleotides are TGCAGCGCTTCACAGGGGCCGGACTATGGCTACACCTTC. The chain is built from TRBV29-1 and TRBJ1-2; the match to TRBD1 covers 7 bases. V was pared by 7 bases and J by 3 bases, with 8 bases of the junction left unmatched. The CDR3 has 13 amino acids. Per germline, CDR1 SQVTM and CDR2 ANQGSEA. Supplemented by reference TRBV29-1 and TRBJ1-2, the full variable domain reads SAVISQKPSRDICQRGTSLTIQCQVDSQVTMMFWYRQQPGQSLTLIATANQGSEATYESGFVIDKFPISRPNLTFSTLTVSNMSPEDSSIYLCSASQGPDYGYTFGSGTRLTVV.

V usage is TRBV5-1 and J usage is TRBJ1-4; D gene uncertain. V lost 2 bases to trimming and J lost 4 bases, with 9 bases between them. Per germline, CDR1 SGHRS and CDR2 YFSETQ. The CDR3 runs 14 residues. The DNA of the CDR3 is TGCGCCAGCAGCTTTTCCGGGTATAATGAAAAACTGTTTTTT. It codes for CASSFSGYNEKLFF.

CDR3 sequence: CASSGDRGYGYTF. The CDR3 region has the DNA TGTGCCAGCAGTGGGGACAGGGGCTATGGCTACACCTTC. V usage is TRBV2 and J usage is TRBJ1-2, with 10 bases aligning to TRBD1. The CDR3 extends over 13 amino acids. The germline V gene has CDR1 SNHLY and CDR2 FYNNEI. After removal of 4 bases from V and 4 bases from J, the junction contained 0 bases not matched to a gene.

The chain employs TRBV7-9 and TRBJ2-7; D is uncertain. V was clipped by 5 bases and J by 3 bases, with 17 bases between them. Looked up from germline, CDR1 is SEHNR and CDR2 is FQNEAQ (reference sequence). The CDR3 spans 15 residues. The CDR3 region has the DNA TGTGCCAGCAGCCACTCGGTGGGCCCCTTCTACGAGCAGTACTTC. Its translation: CASSHSVGPFYEQYF.

The V call is TRBV6-5, the J call TRBJ2-7; possible D gene TRBD1, 6 bases. V lost 2 bases to trimming and J lost 6 bases, with 8 bases between them. Germline CDR1 reads MNHEY; CDR2 reads SVGAGI. This CDR3 spans 12 amino acids. The CDR3 region has the DNA TGTGCCAGCAGTTACACAGGGATCGAGCAGTACTTC. It specifies CASSYTGIEQYF.

The V gene is TRBV27, the J gene TRBJ1-1; 9 nucleotides match TRBD1. Per germline, CDR1 MNHEY and CDR2 SMNVEV (reference sequence). Germline trimming cut 2 bases from V and 3 bases from J; bases unmatched to any gene: 4. The CDR3 has 15 residues. DNA of the CDR3: TGTGCCAGCAGTTTAGGGACAGGGAGGGACACTGAAGCTTTCTTT. It codes for CASSLGTGRDTEAFF.

As for this clone: One end of the junction varies from germline; a read error may be responsible. The chain uses TRBV7-9 and TRBJ1-1; D uncertain. The CDR3 sequence is 15 residues long. Germline loops: CDR1 SEHNR, CDR2 FQNEAQ (reference sequence). In nucleotides, the CDR3 is TGTTCCAGCAGCTTGTTCGGGAGTTTGAACACTGAAGCTTTCTTT. This gives the protein CSSSLFGSLNTEAFF.

The chain recombines TRBV27 with TRBJ2-7; TRBD2 is a possible D gene (7 bases). Trimming shortened V by 6 bases and J by 4 bases, and 13 bases separated the two germline ends. Germline lookup yields CDR1 MNHEY and CDR2 SMNVEV (reference sequence). This CDR3 is built from 13 residues. As DNA, the CDR3 is TGTGCCAGCAGGTGGGGGGGCGGGTACGAGCAGTACTTC. Translated, it gives CASRWGGGYEQYF.

The V call is TRBV5-8, the J call TRBJ2-2; tentative D call: TRBD2 (5 bases). The CDR3 runs to 13 residues. The germline CDR1 and CDR2 sequences are SGHTS and YDEGEE. Here the CDR3 DNA reads TGTGTATCCCGGGATCCGAACACCGGGGAGCTGTTTTTT. Translated, it gives CVSRDPNTGELFF.

This clone was recorded many times. The chain links TRBV7-6 to TRBJ1-4; 7 bases are shared with TRBD1. Germline assignment: CDR1 SGHVS and CDR2 FNYEAQ. V was pared by 4 bases and J by 5 bases, with 4 bases of the junction left unmatched. The CDR3 spans 14 residues. The CDR3: CASSSVQGNEKLFF. The CDR3 DNA reads TGTGCCAGCAGCTCGGTACAGGGGAATGAAAAACTGTTTTTT.